Given below is one T cell receptor (beta chain) in context. What it binds is not known. The entry originates in a study of cytomegalovirus exposure and HLA in healthy donors. Study-level findings and limits: In a later analysis, donors in an Asian-associated ancestry cluster reportedly had fewer N-insertions in productive TCRs than the cohort mean. A later analysis by the authors found several of the most significant clusters apparently linked to common viral pathogens. The authors excluded some V segments, including TRBV6-2 and TRBV6-3, as indistinguishable.

Primers: 60 Vbeta forward and 13 Jbeta reverse. This table comes from immunoSEQ multiplex PCR, and its TCRdb copy is limited to in-frame clones, with some not included. Of some 270,000 clones in the sample, around nine tenths were seen once. This CDR3 comprises 13 residues. Per germline, CDR1 MNHNS and CDR2 SASEGT. Deletions cut 0 bases from V and 2 bases from J, with 5 bases between. The sequenced sample consisted of PBMCs. This TCR was sampled from a girl aged 2 to 9 in good health and CMV-seronegative. The chain has TRBV6-1 and TRBJ2-7; D is unresolved. CDR3 bases: TGTGCCAGCAGTGAAGCGGAGCCCTACGAGCAGTACTTC. Protein: CASSEAEPYEQYF.